This TCR beta chain was profiled in a study of T cell responses to AZD1222 COVID-19 vaccine. General study results and limits: Nearly half of unique spike-specific TCRs reportedly avoided B.1.351 and B.1.1.7 mutated regions. Donors skewed white British and female; clonal diversity was possibly underestimated.

Sequencing used immunoSEQ multiplex PCR; TCRdb keeps in-frame clones, though not all of them. The sample has approximately 270,000 clones, almost 95% seen once; the top ten hold roughly 0.51%. This CDR3 is built from 15 residues. Trimming took off 4 bases at V and 4 bases at J, with 12 bases between the two ends. Germline CDR1 is SGHTS and CDR2 is YDEGEE. Of note for this clone: The antigen remains unidentified.

The TCR comes from an adult who received the AZD1222 COVID-19 vaccine. The chain carries TRBV5-8 and TRBJ2-6; the D gene is possibly TRBD1 (6 bases). The sequences come from peripheral blood, collected 28 days after the second AZD1222 dose. The CDR3 spells CASSQGSRGANVLTF. Written as DNA, the CDR3 is TGTGCCAGCAGCCAGGGGAGTCGAGGGGCCAACGTCCTGACTTTC.